Following are 32 T cell receptor beta chains from one sample sequenced in a study of OX40 agonist ivuxolimab in advanced cancers. TCRdb's copy holds only in-frame clones and misses some; the assay was immunoSEQ multiplex PCR. The sample lists 50,000 to 75,000 clones; 70% to 85% were seen once. The material sequenced was CD4+ or CD8+ T cells sorted from blood, taken in a trial of the OX40 agonist ivuxolimab. The receptor source for this set is an adult with an advanced solid tumor such as melanoma, head and neck, liver or kidney cancer.

The chain joins TRBV5-1 to TRBJ2-3; 7 bases match TRBD2. Germline CDR1 is SGHRS and CDR2 is YFSETQ. V shed 3 bases, J shed 0 bases, and the junction held 4 bases outside the gene matches. The CDR3 totals 15 residues. The CDR3 DNA reads TGCGCCAGCAGCTCTAGCGGTACTAGCACAGATACGCAGTATTTT. Its protein product is CASSSSGTSTDTQYF.

Concerning this clone: The same CDR3 can be traced to other DNA sequences in this sample. The V and J genes are TRBV25-1 and TRBJ1-2; D unclear. The CDR3 has 17 amino acids. Germline-derived CDR1 and CDR2 are MGHDK and SYGVNS. The V end was cut by 0 bases, the J end by 0 bases, with 14 bases between. The CDR3: CASSEYELAAANYGYTF. In DNA, the CDR3 is TGTGCCAGCAGTGAATATGAATTGGCAGCAGCTAACTATGGCTACACCTTC.

The CDR3 spells CASSLRALGKGANVLTF. In DNA, the CDR3 is TGTGCCAGCAGCTTGCGGGCCCTGGGTAAAGGGGCCAACGTCCTGACTTTC. This chain joins TRBV11-3 and TRBJ2-6, with D maybe TRBD2 (5 bases). V was shortened by 3 bases and J by 4 bases, with 16 bases between the two germline ends. The CDR3 runs to 17 residues. Per the germline V gene, CDR1 is SGHNT and CDR2 is YENEEA.

The CDR3 DNA reads TGCGCCAGCACACGGACAGGGGAGAATGAAAAACTGTTTTTT. Translation gives CASTRTGENEKLFF. V usage is TRBV10-1 and J usage is TRBJ1-4; 9 bases agree with TRBD1. The J segment lost 5 bases and the V segment lost 7 bases, leaving 5 bases of the junction unmatched. Germline V gene lookup returns CDR1 WNHNN and CDR2 SYGVQD (reference sequence). CDR3 length: 14 amino acids.

The chain has TRBV6-1 and TRBJ1-1, with D maybe TRBD1 (5 bases). The V and J ends lost 6 bases and 5 bases respectively, with 13 bases between them. The CDR3 has 13 amino acids. CDR1 and CDR2 from the germline V gene are MNHNS and SASEGT. CDR3 nucleotides: TGTGCCAGCAGGACGCAGGGTGGAACTGAAGCTTTCTTT. This encodes CASRTQGGTEAFF.

The chain combines TRBV6-1 with TRBJ1-3; no clear D gene. CDR3 length: 15 amino acids. With 7 bases removed from V and 2 bases from J, the gap between germline ends came to 15 bases. CDR1 MNHNS and CDR2 SASEGT come from the germline V gene. The DNA of the CDR3 is TGTGCCAGCAAGCAGGAAAACCTGGCTGGAAACACCATATATTTT. Residues: CASKQENLAGNTIYF.

This clone was counted between two and nine times. The rearrangement uses TRBV19 and TRBJ1-2, with 7 positions matching TRBD1. Germline CDR1 reads LNHDA; CDR2 reads SQIVND (reference sequence). The CDR3 runs 15 residues. V was pared by 1 base and J by 4 bases, with 6 bases of the junction left unmatched. The CDR3 region is CASSIAGQLFYGYTF. The DNA for the CDR3 is TGTGCCAGTAGTATAGCGGGACAGCTTTTCTATGGCTACACCTTC.

The chain couples TRBV7-9 to TRBJ2-2; D is uncertain. Per germline, CDR1 SEHNR and CDR2 FQNEAQ (reference sequence). CDR3 length: 14 amino acids. The V gene lost 2 bases and the J gene lost 5 bases, with 9 bases spanning the gap. The CDR3 sequence: CASSLYVQTGELFF. The CDR3 bases are TGTGCCAGCAGCTTATACGTCCAAACCGGGGAGCTGTTTTTT.

The rearrangement joins TRBV18 to TRBJ2-2, with 7 positions matching TRBD1. Unmatched junction bases numbered 8, after V lost 10 bases and J lost 3 bases. The germline gives CDR1 KGHSH, CDR2 LQKENI. The CDR3 consists of 14 residues. For the CDR3, the DNA is TGTGCCACCCAAACAGGGGCGCACACCGGGGAGCTGTTTTTT. This gives the protein CATQTGAHTGELFF.

This clone was counted a single time. The gene calls are TRBV19 and TRBJ1-3; 10 bases line up with TRBD1. The CDR3 runs to 17 residues. Germline CDR1 reads LNHDA; CDR2 reads SQIVND (reference sequence). J gave up 2 bases and V 11 bases, and 15 bases lay outside the gene matches. The CDR3 loop reads CASSRATGGPAGNTIYF. CDR3 nucleotides: TGTGCCTCCTCCCGTGCGACAGGGGGCCCAGCTGGAAACACCATATATTTT.

The sample holds a few counts of this clone. The chain uses TRBV27 and TRBJ1-1, with D possibly matching TRBD1 (6 bases). V was pared by 8 bases and J by 0 bases, with 22 bases between. The CDR3 contains 17 residues. Germline V CDR1 and CDR2: MNHEY, SMNVEV (reference sequence). In DNA form, the CDR3 reads TGTGCCAGCGGCGGGAAGGAGAGGGGGAATATGAACACTGAAGCTTTCTTT. Encoded protein: CASGGKERGNMNTEAFF.

The CDR3 region is CASSFGGPYNEQFF. CDR3 sequence (DNA): TGTGCCAGCAGCTTTGGGGGGCCCTACAATGAGCAGTTCTTC. V usage is TRBV7-9 and J usage is TRBJ2-1; either TRBD1 or TRBD2 may supply D (6 bases each). Germline V gene data show CDR1 as SEHNR and CDR2 as FQNEAQ (reference sequence). This CDR3 contains 14 residues. The V end lost 3 bases, the J end lost 2 bases, and 8 bases lay between the germline ends.

This clone was seen only once. The chain combines TRBV5-4 with TRBJ1-4; weak D call: TRBD1 (5 bases). Per germline, CDR1 SGHNT and CDR2 YYREEE (reference sequence). This CDR3 has 15 residues. V was cut by 0 bases and J by 5 bases, with 11 bases left in between. For the CDR3, the DNA is TGTGCCAGCAGCTTGGGTGGCCAGGGCAATGAAAAACTGTTTTTT. Its protein product is CASSLGGQGNEKLFF.

This clone came up once. The CDR3 nucleotides are TGTGCCAGCAGGGGATTAGGGAACCTTCGCGAGCAGTACTTC. Translation: CASRGLGNLREQYF. The chain carries TRBV6-6 and TRBJ2-7; D remains unclear. V lost 6 bases and J lost 6, with 18 bases in between. Germline CDR1 and CDR2: MNHNY and SVGAGI (reference sequence). CDR3 length equals 14 residues.

This chain links TRBV18 with TRBJ2-1; D is tentatively TRBD1 or TRBD2 (5 bases each). V shed 10 bases and J shed 5 bases, with 12 bases lying between them. The CDR3 covers 12 residues. Germline assignment: CDR1 KGHSH and CDR2 LQKENI. CDR3 sequence: CATGTVDNEQFF. In DNA form, the CDR3 reads TGTGCCACAGGGACGGTCGACAATGAGCAGTTCTTC.

This chain joins TRBV12-5 and TRBJ1-3; no definite D call. From germline, CDR1 is LGHNT and CDR2 FRNRAP. Deletions cut 6 bases from V and 3 bases from J, with 9 bases between. CDR3 length: 13 amino acids. The CDR3 bases are TGTGCTAGTGGCCCTGTGAATGGAAACACCATATATTTT. This translates into CASGPVNGNTIYF.

This clone was seen a handful of times. The rearrangement joins TRBV9 to TRBJ2-7, with D unresolved. Germline loops: CDR1 SGDLS, CDR2 YYNGEE. The CDR3 has 15 residues. V shed 0 bases and J shed 5 bases, with 15 bases lying between them. CDR3 residues: CASSVGAGENHEQYF. The CDR3, as DNA: TGTGCCAGCAGCGTAGGGGCAGGCGAAAACCACGAGCAGTACTTC.

This clone was counted between two and nine times. This chain connects TRBV6-5 to TRBJ1-6; D remains ambiguous. The CDR3 runs to 14 residues. The V end lost 7 bases, the J end lost 10 bases, and 17 bases lay between the germline ends. The germline CDR1 and CDR2 sequences are MNHEY and SVGAGI. The CDR3 DNA follows: TGTGCCAGCATTAGGGTGACTGGCGGATCACCCCTCCACTTT. Translated: CASIRVTGGSPLHF.

V usage is TRBV2 and J usage is TRBJ2-1; unclear D gene. This CDR3 contains 11 residues. V was cut by 11 bases and J by 4 bases, with 9 bases left in between. Germline CDR1 is SNHLY and CDR2 is FYNNEI. Here the CDR3 DNA reads TGTGCCTGCGACACATACAATGAGCAGTTCTTC. Its protein product is CACDTYNEQFF.

In the case of this clone: At one end the junction does not follow the germline gene, possibly because of a read error. J is TRBJ2-5 and V is TRBV7-7, with 8 nucleotides matching TRBD2. The germline V gene encodes CDR1 SSHAT and CDR2 FNYEAQ (reference sequence). The CDR3 has 14 residues. The CDR3, as DNA: TGTGCTAGCAGAGCCGGGGGGGGCGCTGAGACCCAGTACTTC. Protein product: CASRAGGGAETQYF.

This chain's CDR3 is CASGLSPGQGAWGTQYF. The DNA of the CDR3 is TGTGCTAGTGGTTTGTCTCCGGGGCAGGGGGCCTGGGGGACCCAGTACTTC. The chain combines TRBV12-5 with TRBJ2-5; 8 nucleotides agree with TRBD1. Germline CDR1 LGHNT, CDR2 FRNRAP. There are 17 residues in the CDR3. J was trimmed by 7 bases and V by 2 bases; bases with no gene match: 15. Filled out from reference TRBV12-5 and TRBJ2-5, the complete variable domain reads DARVTQTPRHKVTEMGQEVTMRCQPILGHNTVFWYRQTMMQGLELLAYFRNRAPLDDSGMPKDRFSAEMPDATLATLKIQPSEPRDSAVYFCASGLSPGQGAWGTQYFGPGTRLLVL.

This clone was counted a single time. J is TRBJ1-5 and V is TRBV7-6; D uncertain. The CDR3 spans 14 residues. The germline gives CDR1 SGHVS, CDR2 FNYEAQ. V was cut by 5 bases and J by 0 bases, with 8 bases left in between. The CDR3 sequence: CASSPDGSNQPQHF. In DNA form, the CDR3 reads TGTGCCAGCAGCCCCGACGGTAGCAATCAGCCCCAGCATTTT.

This rearrangement joins TRBV5-4 to TRBJ2-7; D uncertain. CDR1 and CDR2 (germline): SGHNT, YYREEE (reference sequence). The CDR3 runs 14 residues. V dropped 0 bases and J dropped 2 bases, with 9 bases sitting between them. In nucleotides, the CDR3 is TGTGCCAGCAGCTTGGCACCGAAAACCTACGAGCAGTACTTC. Protein product: CASSLAPKTYEQYF.

This clone has a single count. The chain recombines TRBV7-2 with TRBJ2-5, with no clear D. This CDR3 region has 15 residues. Germline CDR1 is SGHTA and CDR2 is FQGNSA. V lost 2 bases and J lost 5, with 15 bases in between. CDR3 in DNA: TGTGCCAGCAGCTTACTTAGCAAAGGGTCGGAGACCCAGTACTTC. Amino acid sequence: CASSLLSKGSETQYF.

This clone occurred a few times. This chain connects TRBV2 to TRBJ2-1; D remains unclear. V was shortened by 6 bases and J by 6 bases, with 18 bases between the two germline ends. CDR3 length: 15 residues. Germline assignment: CDR1 SNHLY and CDR2 FYNNEI. DNA for the CDR3: TGTGCCAGCAGGCGTGACTCCAATCAGGTCAATGAGCAGTTCTTC. Residues: CASRRDSNQVNEQFF.

The rearrangement links TRBV29-1 to TRBJ1-1; D unclear. Trimming took off 5 bases at V and 4 bases at J, with 14 bases between the two ends. CDR1 SQVTM and CDR2 ANQGSEA come from the germline V gene. The CDR3 extends over 13 amino acids. CDR3 sequence reads: CSVSGFSFTEAFF. CDR3 bases: TGCAGCGTTTCCGGTTTCTCGTTCACTGAAGCTTTCTTT. Full variable domain (outside the CDR3, taken from reference TRBV29-1 and TRBJ1-1): SAVISQKPSRDICQRGTSLTIQCQVDSQVTMMFWYRQQPGQSLTLIATANQGSEATYESGFVIDKFPISRPNLTFSTLTVSNMSPEDSSIYLCSVSGFSFTEAFFGQGTRLTVV.

The chain couples TRBV19 to TRBJ2-7; D is unclear. Germline assignment: CDR1 LNHDA and CDR2 SQIVND (reference sequence). The CDR3 has 13 amino acids. Deletions cut 1 base from V and 0 bases from J, with 4 bases between. The CDR3: CASSIGGSYEQYF. As DNA, the CDR3 is TGTGCCAGTAGTATAGGTGGCTCCTACGAGCAGTACTTC.

The V gene is TRBV11-3, the J gene TRBJ2-5; D perhaps matches TRBD2 (5 bases). V lost 6 bases and J 3 bases, leaving 17 bases between the germline ends. This CDR3 is built from 15 residues. In germline, CDR1 is SGHNT, CDR2 YENEEA. The CDR3 loop is CASSFSYSVEETQYF. The CDR3 nucleotides are TGTGCCAGCAGTTTTTCCTATAGCGTGGAAGAGACCCAGTACTTC.

The sample holds a few counts of this clone. The sample holds other DNA sequences that translate to the same CDR3. The chain employs TRBV7-9 and TRBJ2-3; TRBD2 matches at 9 bases. The CDR3 extends over 12 amino acids. V dropped 6 bases and J dropped 7; count of bases not matched to a gene: 2. CDR1 and CDR2 (germline): SEHNR, FQNEAQ (reference sequence). CDR3 in DNA: TGTGCCAGCAGTCTAGCGGGGAATACGCAGTATTTT. Translation: CASSLAGNTQYF.

The V call is TRBV11-2, the J call TRBJ1-6, with D perhaps TRBD1 (6 bases). The germline CDR1 and CDR2 sequences are SGHAT and FQNNGV. The V end lost 6 bases, the J end lost 7 bases, and 19 bases lay between the germline ends. This CDR3 has 16 amino acids. CDR3 DNA sequence: TGTGCCAGCAGTAGGGGGGGAGTTTTGAGAAATTCACCCCTCCACTTT. Amino acids: CASSRGGVLRNSPLHF.

This chain links TRBV11-3 with TRBJ2-3; 10 bases map to TRBD1. V shed 5 bases and J 6 bases; nucleotides not matched to a gene: 11. The CDR3 contains 16 residues. Germline assignment: CDR1 SGHNT and CDR2 YENEEA. The CDR3 DNA follows: TGTGCCAGCAGCCCCGGGGACAGGGGTGCACTGGATACGCAGTATTTT. Amino acids: CASSPGDRGALDTQYF.

The chain links TRBV5-8 to TRBJ2-1; D is undetermined. CDR3 length equals 11 residues. The V end lost 3 bases, the J end lost 9 bases, and 7 bases lay between the germline ends. Germline values: CDR1 SGHTS, CDR2 YDEGEE. The CDR3 DNA reads as TGTGCCAGCAGCTCCCTTCTTGAGCAGTTCTTC. Protein product: CASSSLLEQFF.